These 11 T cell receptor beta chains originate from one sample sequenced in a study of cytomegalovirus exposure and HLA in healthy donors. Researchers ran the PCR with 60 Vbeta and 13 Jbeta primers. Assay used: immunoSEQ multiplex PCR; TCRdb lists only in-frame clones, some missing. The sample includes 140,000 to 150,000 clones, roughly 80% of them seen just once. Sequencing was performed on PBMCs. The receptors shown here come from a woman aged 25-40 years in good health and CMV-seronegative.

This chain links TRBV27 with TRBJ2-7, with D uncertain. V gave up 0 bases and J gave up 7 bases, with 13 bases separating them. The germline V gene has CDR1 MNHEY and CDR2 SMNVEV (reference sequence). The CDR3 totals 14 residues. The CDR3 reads CASSLSRQAYEQYF. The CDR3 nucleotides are TGTGCCAGCAGTTTATCGCGCCAGGCGTATGAGCAGTACTTC.

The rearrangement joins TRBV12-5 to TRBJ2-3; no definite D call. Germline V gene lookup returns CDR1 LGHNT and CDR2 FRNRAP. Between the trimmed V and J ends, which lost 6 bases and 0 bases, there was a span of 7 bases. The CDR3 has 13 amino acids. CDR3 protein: CASGLSSTDTQYF. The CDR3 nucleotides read TGTGCTAGTGGACTAAGCAGCACAGATACGCAGTATTTT.

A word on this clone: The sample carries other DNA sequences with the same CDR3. CDR3 coding DNA: TGCAGCGTTGAAGGAGGGTATGGCTACACCTTC. This translates into CSVEGGYGYTF. The gene calls are TRBV29-1 and TRBJ1-2, with no clear D. Between the trimmed V and J ends, which lost 1 base and 5 bases, there was a span of 5 bases. Germline CDR1 reads SQVTM; CDR2 reads ANQGSEA. The CDR3 length is 11 residues.

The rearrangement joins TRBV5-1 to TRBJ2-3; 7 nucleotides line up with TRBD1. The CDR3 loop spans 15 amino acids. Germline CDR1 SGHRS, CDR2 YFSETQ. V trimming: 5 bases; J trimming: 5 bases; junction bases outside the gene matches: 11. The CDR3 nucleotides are TGCGCCAGCAGTCGGAGAGGACAGGTTGAAGATACGCAGTATTTT. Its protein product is CASSRRGQVEDTQYF.

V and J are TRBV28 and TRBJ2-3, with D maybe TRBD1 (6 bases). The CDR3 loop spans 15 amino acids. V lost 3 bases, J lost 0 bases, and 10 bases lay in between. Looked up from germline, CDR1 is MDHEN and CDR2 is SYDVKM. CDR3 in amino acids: CASSLGALSTDTQYF. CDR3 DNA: TGTGCCAGCAGTTTGGGGGCCCTTAGCACAGATACGCAGTATTTT.

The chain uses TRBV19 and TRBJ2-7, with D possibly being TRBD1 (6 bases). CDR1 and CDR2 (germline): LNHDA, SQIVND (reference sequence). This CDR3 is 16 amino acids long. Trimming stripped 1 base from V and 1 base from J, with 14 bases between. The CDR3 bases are TGTGCCAGTAGTATAGGACGGACAGCGGATTCCTACGAGCAGTACTTC. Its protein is CASSIGRTADSYEQYF. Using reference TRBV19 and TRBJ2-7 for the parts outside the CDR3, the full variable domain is DGGITQSPKYLFRKEGQNVTLSCEQNLNHDAMYWYRQDPGQGLRLIYYSQIVNDFQKGDIAEGYSVSREKKESFPLTVTSAQKNPTAFYLCASSIGRTADSYEQYFGPGTRLTVT.

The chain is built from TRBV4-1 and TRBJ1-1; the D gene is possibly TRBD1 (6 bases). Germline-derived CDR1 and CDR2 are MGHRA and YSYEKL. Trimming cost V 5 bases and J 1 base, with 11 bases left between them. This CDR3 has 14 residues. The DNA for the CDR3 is TGCGCCAGCAGCATCGGACAGAAGAACACTGAAGCTTTCTTT. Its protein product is CASSIGQKNTEAFF.

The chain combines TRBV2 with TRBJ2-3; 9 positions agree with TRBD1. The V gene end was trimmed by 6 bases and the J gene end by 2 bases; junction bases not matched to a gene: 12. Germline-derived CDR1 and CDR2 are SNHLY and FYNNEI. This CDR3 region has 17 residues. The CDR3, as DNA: TGTGCCAGCAGCCCGACCCCTGGGACAGGGACCACAGATACGCAGTATTTT. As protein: CASSPTPGTGTTDTQYF. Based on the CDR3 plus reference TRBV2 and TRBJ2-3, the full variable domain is EPEVTQTPSHQVTQMGQEVILRCVPISNHLYFYWYRQILGQKVEFLVSFYNNEISEKSEIFDDQFSVERPDGSNFTLKIRSTKLEDSAMYFCASSPTPGTGTTDTQYFGPGTRLTVL.

This CDR3 reads CASSPRRFNYGYTF. The CDR3 nucleotides are TGCGCCAGCAGCCCCCGCAGGTTCAACTATGGCTACACCTTC. The chain employs TRBV4-1 and TRBJ1-2; no reliable D call. From germline, CDR1 is MGHRA and CDR2 YSYEKL. V was cut by 4 bases and J by 2 bases, with 11 bases left in between. The CDR3 runs to 14 residues.

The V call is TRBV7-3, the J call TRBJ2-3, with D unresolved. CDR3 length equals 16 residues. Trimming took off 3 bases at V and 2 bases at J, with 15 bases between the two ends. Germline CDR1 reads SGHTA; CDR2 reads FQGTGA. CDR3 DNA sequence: TGTGCCAGCAGCTTTACCCCAGGCGAAACCACAGATACGCAGTATTTT. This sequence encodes CASSFTPGETTDTQYF.

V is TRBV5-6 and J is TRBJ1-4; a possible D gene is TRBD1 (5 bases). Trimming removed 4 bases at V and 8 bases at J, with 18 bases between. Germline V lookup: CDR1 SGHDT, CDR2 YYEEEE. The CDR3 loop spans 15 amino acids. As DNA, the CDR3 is TGTGCCAGCAGCAGAAACGCAGGGAGGGTCGAAAAACTGTTTTTT. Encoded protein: CASSRNAGRVEKLFF.